Each of the 5 T cell receptor beta chains below was sequenced from the same sample in a study of T cells after yellow fever vaccination. TCRdb recomputed calls from the 5' RACE reads with MiXCR, one row per CDR3 protein. Altogether hundreds of thousands of distinct CDR3 sequences are present, 9% to 15% being singletons, with the ten largest covering 15%. This material consisted of PBMCs, taken on the day of the yellow fever booster vaccination. These receptors came from a man aged 30 to 39 who received the YFV17D yellow fever vaccine.

The J gene is TRBJ1-2, the V gene TRBV18; D ambiguous. The CDR3 extends over 16 amino acids. Trimming removed 0 bases at V and 3 bases at J, with 14 bases between. CDR1 is KGHSH, CDR2 LQKENI, per germline. CDR3 DNA sequence: TGTGCCAGCTCACCACCCACCGGGTTGGGTGACTATGGCTACACCTTC. This sequence encodes CASSPPTGLGDYGYTF. Looking up the rest from reference TRBV18 and TRBJ1-2 gives the full variable domain: NAGVMQNPRHLVRRRGQEARLRCSPMKGHSHVYWYRQLPEEGLKFMVYLQKENIIDESGMPKERFSAEFPKEGPSILRIQQVVRGDSAAYFCASSPPTGLGDYGYTFGSGTRLTVV.

This clonotype has ten or more counts. The J gene is TRBJ1-6, the V gene TRBV4-3; no firm D call. CDR1 is LGHNA, CDR2 YSLEER, per germline. V lost 5 bases, J lost 6 bases, and 14 bases lay in between. The CDR3 is made up of 15 amino acids. The CDR3 is CASSSGLRINSPLHF. CDR3 nucleotides: TGCGCCAGCAGCTCCGGGCTCAGGATTAATTCACCCCTCCACTTT.

J is TRBJ1-5 and V is TRBV14; 7 bases agree with TRBD1. Germline-derived CDR1 and CDR2 are SGHDN and FVKESK. This CDR3 comprises 13 residues. The V gene end was trimmed by 4 bases and the J gene end by 5 bases; junction bases not matched to a gene: 2. The CDR3 DNA sequence: TGTGCCAGCAGCCGAGGACAGGATCAGCCCCAGCATTTT. It codes for CASSRGQDQPQHF.

This clonotype was seen a handful of times. The chain couples TRBV28 to TRBJ1-2; D remains unclear. CDR1 MDHEN and CDR2 SYDVKM come from the germline V gene. Trimming removed 1 base from V and 9 bases from J, with 9 bases in between. The CDR3 contains 12 residues. CDR3 sequence reads: CASSLLSTSYTF. CDR3 coding DNA: TGTGCCAGCAGTTTATTGAGCACGAGCTACACCTTC.

This chain connects TRBV7-8 to TRBJ1-1; D is possibly TRBD1 (5 bases). The germline gives CDR1 SGHVS, CDR2 FQNEAQ. There are 14 residues in the CDR3. V lost 2 bases, J lost 4 bases, and 11 bases lay in between. As DNA, the CDR3 is TGTGCCAGCAGCTTACAGGGTGTCAGCACTGAAGCTTTCTTT. This sequence encodes CASSLQGVSTEAFF.